This is a list of T cell receptor beta chains from one sample in a study of regulatory T cells in long-lasting Graves disease. Each CDR3 protein gets one entry after TCRdb re-called the multiplex PCR reads with MiXCR. The table shows about 660,000 distinct CDR3 sequences, with around 30% occurring only once. The source was peripheral blood mononuclear cells (PBMCs), collected when the disease was refractory, from a patient treated with antithyroid drugs. All receptors come from a female donor with Graves disease. CDR3s include the opening cysteine and the closing phenylalanine or tryptophan. A D gene is named only where the DNA matches it firmly. Only part of the rows carry a size: once, few, many, or a class if the clone is expanded.

V gene	clone size	D gene	J gene	CDR3 DNA	CDR3 protein
TRBV20-1	.	TRBD2	TRBJ2-2	TGCAGTGCTAGCAAACTAGCGGGAGGGACCGGGGAGCTGTTTTTT	CSASKLAGGTGELFF
TRBV28	.	.	TRBJ2-7	TGTGCCAGCAGACGTTCAGTGGGAAGTACCCTGGGAGAGCAGTACTTC	CASRRSVGSTLGEQYF
TRBV30	.	.	TRBJ1-5	TGTGCCTGGAGCGAGAATAGCAATCAGCCCCAGCATTTT	CAWSENSNQPQHF
TRBV27	few	TRBD2	TRBJ2-7	TGTGCCAGCAGTTGGGGTTCGGGCGGGAGAGGTTACGAGCAGTACTTC	CASSWGSGGRGYEQYF
TRBV20-1	few	.	TRBJ1-5	TGCAGTGCTCTTTTGGGCGGGTCGGTTCTTCAGCCCCAGCATTTT	CSALLGGSVLQPQHF
TRBV30	.	.	TRBJ1-1	TGTGCCTGGAGTGACGGCCTCGGGAGCACTGAAGCTTTCTTT	CAWSDGLGSTEAFF
TRBV19	.	TRBD1	TRBJ1-5	TGTGCCAGTAGGACCCAGGGGGCCGATCAGCCCCAGCATTTT	CASRTQGADQPQHF
TRBV27	.	.	TRBJ2-7	TGTGCCAGCAGTTTATCTAGGGAACCCTACGAGCAGTACTTC	CASSLSREPYEQYF
TRBV20-1	.	.	TRBJ2-7	TGCAGTGCTAGTGTGGCTTACGAGCAGTACTTC	CSASVAYEQYF
TRBV9	.	.	TRBJ2-1	TGTGCCAGCAGCGAGGGACTTTTTTACAATGAGCAGTTCTTC	CASSEGLFYNEQFF
TRBV30	few	.	TRBJ2-7	TGTGCCTGGAGTAGCGGAGCGGTGTACGAGCAGTACTTC	CAWSSGAVYEQYF
TRBV28	.	.	TRBJ2-1	TGTGCCAGCAGAAATCGGGGAACGAGCTCCTACAATGAGCAGTTCTTC	CASRNRGTSSYNEQFF
TRBV29-1	few	.	TRBJ1-2	TGCAGCGTTGTGGAACGGGGGACTAACTATGGCTACACCTTC	CSVVERGTNYGYTF
TRBV20-1	.	.	TRBJ1-4	TGCAGTGCTACCCTAACAACTAATGAAAAACTGTTTTTT	CSATLTTNEKLFF
TRBV12-3/TRBV12-4	many	.	TRBJ1-2	TGTGCCAGCAGTATTTTAGACTATGGCTACACCTTC	CASSILDYGYTF
TRBV19	few	.	TRBJ1-2	TGTGCCAGTAGTGGGGGAGGGTTCGACTATGGCTACACCTTC	CASSGGGFDYGYTF
TRBV3-1	.	.	TRBJ1-5	TGTGCCAGCAGCCAGGCGGGGGATCAGCCCCAGCATTTT	CASSQAGDQPQHF
TRBV2	.	.	TRBJ1-5	TGTGCCAGCAGTGAGAACAGGGAGTGGCCCCAGCATTTT	CASSENREWPQHF
TRBV28	many	TRBD1	TRBJ1-5	TGTGCCAGCAGTTCCGGGACAGGGGTTCATCAGCCCCAGCATTTT	CASSSGTGVHQPQHF
TRBV7-8	.	.	TRBJ1-2	TGTGCCAGCAGCCCACGAGGGGGATTAAACTATGGCTACACCTTC	CASSPRGGLNYGYTF
TRBV10-2	.	TRBD2	TRBJ2-7	TGCGCCAGCAGGGGACTAGGGACCTACGAGCAGTACTTC	CASRGLGTYEQYF
TRBV12-3/TRBV12-4	.	.	TRBJ1-5	TGTGCCAGCACCGGCGGGGGAAGGGCTCAGCCCCAGCATTTT	CASTGGGRAQPQHF
TRBV3-1	.	TRBD1	TRBJ2-7	TGTGCCAGCAGTACGGACAGGAGCGAGCAGTACTTC	CASSTDRSEQYF
TRBV3-1	few	.	TRBJ2-7	TGTGCCAGCAGCCAAGTCCAGGGGCCCTACGAGCAGTACTTC	CASSQVQGPYEQYF
TRBV29-1	few	TRBD1	TRBJ2-7	TGCAGCGTTACCCTGACAGGGGACGAGCAGTACTTC	CSVTLTGDEQYF
TRBV15	many	TRBD2	TRBJ2-7	TGTGCCACCAGCATGAGGGGTGGTCTAGCGGTAATCTCCTACGAGCAGTACTTC	CATSMRGGLAVISYEQYF
TRBV20-1	.	TRBD1	TRBJ1-3	TGCAGTGCTAGAGAGACAGGGCCTGGAAACACCATATATTTT	CSARETGPGNTIYF
TRBV10-3	.	.	TRBJ2-7	TGTGCCATCACCCGGGACTCTTCAGGCGAGCAGTACTTC	CAITRDSSGEQYF
TRBV9	.	.	TRBJ2-2	TGTGCCAGCAGCGTAGTAGACAGGCGTGGCACCGGGGAGCTGTTTTTT	CASSVVDRRGTGELFF
TRBV12-3/TRBV12-4	few	.	TRBJ1-4	TGTGCCAGCACCCTGTCGAAGGGGCCGACTAATGAAAAACTGTTTTTT	CASTLSKGPTNEKLFF